The rows below give T cell receptor beta chains drawn from one sample of a study of cytomegalovirus exposure and HLA in healthy donors. Generated by immunoSEQ multiplex PCR, the TCRdb table keeps only in-frame clones and is missing some. The repertoire holds some 110,000 clones, with 74% as singletons. The source material was PBMCs. These TCRs come from a young man in good health and CMV-seropositive. Both conserved end residues are part of each CDR3. Fields, in order: V gene, J gene, clone size, D gene, CDR3 DNA, CDR3 protein. D genes are given only for firm matches. For some rows the clone size is stated as once, few or many, or as a class when expanded; others skip it.

TRBV6-5	TRBJ1-1	few	.	TGTGCCAGCAATTCCAAGGAGGGTTCCACTGAAGCTTTCTTT	CASNSKEGSTEAFF
TRBV7-2	TRBJ2-1	.	.	TGTGCCAGCAGCTTATCCTCCGGGTCCTACAATGAGCAGTTCTTC	CASSLSSGSYNEQFF
TRBV6-6	TRBJ2-5	.	.	TGTGCCAGCAGTTACTCAGGGGAAGAGACCCAGTACTTC	CASSYSGEETQYF
TRBV2	TRBJ1-2	.	TRBD1	TGTGCCAGCCTTGACAGGGGTCTCTATGGCTACACCTTC	CASLDRGLYGYTF
TRBV2	TRBJ2-1	few	.	TGTGCCACCTCGGACCTCGGGGGTTACAATGAGCAGTTCTTC	CATSDLGGYNEQFF
TRBV5-1	TRBJ1-6	once	.	TGCGCCAGCAGCTTGGCGCAGGGAAATTCACCCCTCCACTTT	CASSLAQGNSPLHF
TRBV2	TRBJ1-1	once	.	TGTGCCAGGGGGGAGGGGCCGTACACTGAAGCTTTCTTT	CARGEGPYTEAFF
TRBV5-6	TRBJ2-6	.	TRBD2	TGTGCCAGCAGCTTGGCGGGGGGGACTGGGGCCAACGTCCTGACTTTC	CASSLAGGTGANVLTF
TRBV4-3	TRBJ1-1	.	.	TGCGCCAGCAGTTCATACACGGGGTCACAGGCTTTCTTT	CASSSYTGSQAFF
TRBV4-1	TRBJ2-7	.	.	TGCGCCAGCAGCCAAAGGGGCACCCAGAGCGAGCAGTACTTC	CASSQRGTQSEQYF
TRBV14	TRBJ2-1	.	.	TGTGCCAGCAGCCAAGGGGGGGAACGAGGATGGAACAATGAGCAGTTCTTC	CASSQGGERGWNNEQFF
TRBV9	TRBJ1-2	.	TRBD1	TGTGCCAGCAGCGTAGCTTTGGCAGGGGGCTATGGCTACACCTTC	CASSVALAGGYGYTF
TRBV6-5	TRBJ2-7	few	.	TGTGCCAGCAGTGTCCGGGACAACTCCTACGAGCAGTACTTC	CASSVRDNSYEQYF
TRBV4-2	TRBJ2-2	.	TRBD1	TGTGCCAGCAGAGGGACAGGGACTTCGAACACCGGGGAGCTGTTTTTT	CASRGTGTSNTGELFF